These T cell receptor beta chains were read from a single sample in a study of T cells in Graves' hyperthyroidism and ophthalmopathy. TCRdb ran MiXCR on the multiplex PCR reads and lists one entry per CDR3 protein. The sample lists about 350,000 distinct CDR3 sequences; 15% to 20% were seen once. The sequencing input was blood. The receptors stem from a middle-aged woman with Graves' ophthalmopathy. Each CDR3 is given with its conserved first and last residue. The D gene is left open where the match is weak. Only part of the rows carry a size: once, few, many, or a class if the clone is expanded.

v_gene: TRBV20-1
abundance: many
d_gene: -
j_gene: TRBJ2-5
CDR3nt: TGCAGTGCTAGAATCCCCGGGCGACCCTCGGAGACCCAGTACTTC
CDR3aa: CSARIPGRPSETQYF

v_gene: TRBV7-3
abundance: many
d_gene: -
j_gene: TRBJ2-7
CDR3nt: TGTGCCAGCAGCCCGGGGTTGGGAGTTGAGCAGTACTTC
CDR3aa: CASSPGLGVEQYF

v_gene: TRBV10-1
abundance: -
d_gene: TRBD2
j_gene: TRBJ2-7
CDR3nt: TGCGCCAGCAATAATCGAGCGGGAGAACTCGAGCAGTACTTC
CDR3aa: CASNNRAGELEQYF

v_gene: TRBV29-1
abundance: many
d_gene: -
j_gene: TRBJ1-1
CDR3nt: TGCAGCGCCGGAGTGGAGAACACTGAAGCTTTCTTT
CDR3aa: CSAGVENTEAFF

v_gene: TRBV24-1
abundance: many
d_gene: -
j_gene: TRBJ1-1
CDR3nt: TGTGCCACCAGTGACCCTCGTGAAGTTGGGGCGGCTTTCTTT
CDR3aa: CATSDPREVGAAFF

v_gene: TRBV4-1
abundance: many
d_gene: -
j_gene: TRBJ2-5
CDR3nt: TGCGCCAGCAGCCGCGTCCTCGTTGGGCAAGAGACCCAGTACTTC
CDR3aa: CASSRVLVGQETQYF

v_gene: TRBV6-2/TRBV6-3
abundance: many
d_gene: -
j_gene: TRBJ2-2
CDR3nt: TGTGCCAGCAGTATGATGAGAAACACCGGGGAGCTGTTTTTT
CDR3aa: CASSMMRNTGELFF

v_gene: TRBV28
abundance: many
d_gene: TRBD2
j_gene: TRBJ2-7
CDR3nt: TGTGCCGGGGCCGGCGGGAGTGCCTACGAGCAGTACTTC
CDR3aa: CAGAGGSAYEQYF

v_gene: TRBV27
abundance: many
d_gene: -
j_gene: TRBJ1-2
CDR3nt: TGTGCCAGCAGTGACCGGTTTGGCTATGGCTACACCTTC
CDR3aa: CASSDRFGYGYTF

v_gene: TRBV5-1
abundance: many
d_gene: TRBD2
j_gene: TRBJ2-7
CDR3nt: TGCGCCAGCAGGGCAGGACTAGCGGCGACCTACGAGCAGTACTTC
CDR3aa: CASRAGLAATYEQYF

v_gene: TRBV7-9
abundance: many
d_gene: -
j_gene: TRBJ1-2
CDR3nt: TGTGCCAGCAGCTTAGGACTCCCCAACACGGGCTACACCTTC
CDR3aa: CASSLGLPNTGYTF

v_gene: TRBV27
abundance: many
d_gene: -
j_gene: TRBJ1-1
CDR3nt: TGTGCCAGCAGTTTCGGTACGGGCCACACTGAAGCTTTCTTT
CDR3aa: CASSFGTGHTEAFF

v_gene: TRBV12-3/TRBV12-4
abundance: many
d_gene: -
j_gene: TRBJ1-1
CDR3nt: TGTGCCAGCAGTTTAAGCAGTGAAGCTTTCTTT
CDR3aa: CASSLSSEAFF

v_gene: TRBV29-1
abundance: -
d_gene: -
j_gene: TRBJ1-6
CDR3nt: TGCAGCGTTTCCATCGACTTTAATTCACCCCTCCACTTT
CDR3aa: CSVSIDFNSPLHF

v_gene: TRBV20-1
abundance: many
d_gene: -
j_gene: TRBJ1-2
CDR3nt: TGCAGTGCTAGAGAATGGGGAGAGAGGCGGGACCCTAACTATGGCTACACCTTC
CDR3aa: CSAREWGERRDPNYGYTF

v_gene: TRBV12-3/TRBV12-4
abundance: many
d_gene: TRBD2
j_gene: TRBJ2-5
CDR3nt: TGTGCCAGCAGTTTTCGTGGCGGGGGGAAAGAGACCCAGTACTTC
CDR3aa: CASSFRGGGKETQYF

v_gene: TRBV6-2/TRBV6-3
abundance: many
d_gene: -
j_gene: TRBJ2-2
CDR3nt: TGTGCCAGCAGTTACTCGGATTCTGGCGGGGAGCTGTTTTTT
CDR3aa: CASSYSDSGGELFF

v_gene: TRBV20-1
abundance: -
d_gene: -
j_gene: TRBJ1-1
CDR3nt: TGCAGTGCTAGAGATCCGCTTGCGGGAGACACCACTGAAGCTTTCTTT
CDR3aa: CSARDPLAGDTTEAFF

v_gene: TRBV12-3/TRBV12-4
abundance: few
d_gene: -
j_gene: TRBJ1-2
CDR3nt: TGTGCCAGCTCTGTACAGTCCTTCTATGGCTACAACTTC
CDR3aa: CASSVQSFYGYNF

v_gene: TRBV28
abundance: -
d_gene: TRBD2
j_gene: TRBJ2-7
CDR3nt: TGTGCCAGCAGTCCCAGACTAGCGGTTCCCTACGAGCAGTACTTC
CDR3aa: CASSPRLAVPYEQYF

v_gene: TRBV6-5
abundance: many
d_gene: -
j_gene: TRBJ2-5
CDR3nt: TGTGCCAGCAGTTACTCAGTAGGGACGGGGGAGACCCAGTACTTC
CDR3aa: CASSYSVGTGETQYF

v_gene: TRBV30
abundance: many
d_gene: -
j_gene: TRBJ2-7
CDR3nt: TGTGCCTGGAGTGTTAGTGGATCCTACGAGCAGTACTTC
CDR3aa: CAWSVSGSYEQYF

v_gene: TRBV5-5
abundance: few
d_gene: TRBD1
j_gene: TRBJ1-2
CDR3nt: TGTGCCAGCAGCGACAGGGGGGAGAGCTATGGCTACACCTTC
CDR3aa: CASSDRGESYGYTF

v_gene: TRBV4-2
abundance: many
d_gene: -
j_gene: TRBJ1-1
CDR3nt: TGTGCCAGCAGCCAAGATTGGCAGGGACAGAACACTGAAGCTTTCTTT
CDR3aa: CASSQDWQGQNTEAFF

v_gene: TRBV27
abundance: many
d_gene: -
j_gene: TRBJ2-6
CDR3nt: TGTGCCAGCAGGGGACTTTTCCGCTCTGGGGCCAACGTCCTGACTTTC
CDR3aa: CASRGLFRSGANVLTF

v_gene: TRBV7-6
abundance: once
d_gene: -
j_gene: TRBJ1-1
CDR3nt: TGTGCCAGCAGCCCTCAAATCGGCACTGAAGCTTTCTTT
CDR3aa: CASSPQIGTEAFF

v_gene: TRBV14
abundance: -
d_gene: -
j_gene: TRBJ2-2
CDR3nt: TGTGCCAGCAGCCAACTACCCCTCACCGGGGAGCTGTTTTTT
CDR3aa: CASSQLPLTGELFF

v_gene: TRBV24-1
abundance: many
d_gene: -
j_gene: TRBJ1-2
CDR3nt: TGTGCCACCAGTGACCCCGGACGGGGGATCTATGGCTACACCTTC
CDR3aa: CATSDPGRGIYGYTF

v_gene: TRBV19
abundance: many
d_gene: -
j_gene: TRBJ1-1
CDR3nt: TGTGCCAGTAGTATTCTCGGAGGGACTGGCACTGAAGCTTTCTTT
CDR3aa: CASSILGGTGTEAFF

v_gene: TRBV27
abundance: many
d_gene: -
j_gene: TRBJ1-1
CDR3nt: TGTGCCAGCAGTTTGATGATGGGGCGAATGAACACTGAAGCTTTCTTT
CDR3aa: CASSLMMGRMNTEAFF

v_gene: TRBV4-1
abundance: many
d_gene: -
j_gene: TRBJ2-2
CDR3nt: TGCGCCAGCAGCCAAGATCTCAGGGTGCTGTTTTTT
CDR3aa: CASSQDLRVLFF

v_gene: TRBV6-1
abundance: many
d_gene: -
j_gene: TRBJ2-7
CDR3nt: TGTGCCAGATGGACAGCGCCGGAAGAGCAGTACTTC
CDR3aa: CARWTAPEEQYF

v_gene: TRBV5-1
abundance: many
d_gene: -
j_gene: TRBJ2-7
CDR3nt: TGCGCCAGCAGCTTGGAGGGCAGCCTATACGAGCAGTACTTC
CDR3aa: CASSLEGSLYEQYF

v_gene: TRBV12-3/TRBV12-4
abundance: many
d_gene: TRBD1
j_gene: TRBJ2-5
CDR3nt: TGTGCCAGCAGTGAGGGACAGGGAGAGACCCAGTACTTC
CDR3aa: CASSEGQGETQYF

v_gene: TRBV11-3
abundance: many
d_gene: -
j_gene: TRBJ1-2
CDR3nt: TGTGCCAGCAGCCCGGGAACAGTCTATGGCTACACCTTC
CDR3aa: CASSPGTVYGYTF

v_gene: TRBV10-3
abundance: many
d_gene: -
j_gene: TRBJ1-1
CDR3nt: TGTGCCATCAGTGCGACGGGCAGCGCTGAAGCTTTCTTT
CDR3aa: CAISATGSAEAFF

v_gene: TRBV12-3/TRBV12-4
abundance: many
d_gene: -
j_gene: TRBJ1-1
CDR3nt: TGTGCCAGTAGAATTGGGAACACTGAAGCTTTCTTT
CDR3aa: CASRIGNTEAFF

v_gene: TRBV10-1
abundance: many
d_gene: -
j_gene: TRBJ1-3
CDR3nt: TGCGCCAGCCGAATCCGCTCTGGAAACACCATATATTTT
CDR3aa: CASRIRSGNTIYF

v_gene: TRBV10-3
abundance: many
d_gene: -
j_gene: TRBJ1-1
CDR3nt: TGTGCCATCAGTGGAATTCAGGGAAGGAACACTGAAGCTTTCTTT
CDR3aa: CAISGIQGRNTEAFF

v_gene: TRBV7-3
abundance: once
d_gene: -
j_gene: TRBJ2-5
CDR3nt: TGTGCCAGCAGCGACATGACCGGGGCCCAAGAGACCCAGTACTTC
CDR3aa: CASSDMTGAQETQYF

v_gene: TRBV27
abundance: many
d_gene: -
j_gene: TRBJ1-1
CDR3nt: TGTGCCAGCAGTTTCGGTTGGGAGGCTGAAGCTTTCTTT
CDR3aa: CASSFGWEAEAFF

v_gene: TRBV20-1
abundance: many
d_gene: -
j_gene: TRBJ1-1
CDR3nt: TGCAGTGCTAATCAGGGGCCGATAAACACTGAAGCTTTCTTT
CDR3aa: CSANQGPINTEAFF

v_gene: TRBV5-1
abundance: many
d_gene: -
j_gene: TRBJ2-7
CDR3nt: TGCGCCAGCAGTCCGGACGCGACCGAGCAGTACTTC
CDR3aa: CASSPDATEQYF

v_gene: TRBV9
abundance: many
d_gene: -
j_gene: TRBJ2-7
CDR3nt: TGTGCCAGCAGCGAAGGGGACGGATACGAGCAGTACTTC
CDR3aa: CASSEGDGYEQYF

v_gene: TRBV4-1
abundance: many
d_gene: -
j_gene: TRBJ1-2
CDR3nt: TGCGCCAGCAGCCAAGATAATGGGAGTGGCTACACCTTC
CDR3aa: CASSQDNGSGYTF

v_gene: TRBV12-3/TRBV12-4
abundance: -
d_gene: TRBD2
j_gene: TRBJ2-7
CDR3nt: TGTGCCAGCAAGTCACTAGCGGGAATCGAGCAGTACTTC
CDR3aa: CASKSLAGIEQYF

v_gene: TRBV3-1
abundance: -
d_gene: -
j_gene: TRBJ2-5
CDR3nt: TGTGCCAGCAGCCCTCGGGCCGGAGCAGGAGGGACCCAGTACTTC
CDR3aa: CASSPRAGAGGTQYF

v_gene: TRBV28
abundance: many
d_gene: -
j_gene: TRBJ2-7
CDR3nt: TGTGCCAGCAGGGGCGGGACACTACCTCCCGAGCAGTACTTC
CDR3aa: CASRGGTLPPEQYF

v_gene: TRBV28
abundance: many
d_gene: -
j_gene: TRBJ2-7
CDR3nt: TGTGCCAGCAGCCGCGACTTTTACGAGCAGTACTTC
CDR3aa: CASSRDFYEQYF

v_gene: TRBV12-3/TRBV12-4
abundance: many
d_gene: -
j_gene: TRBJ1-2
CDR3nt: TGTGCCAGCAGACCAGGACAGATACACACCTATGGCTACACCTTC
CDR3aa: CASRPGQIHTYGYTF

v_gene: TRBV9
abundance: many
d_gene: TRBD1
j_gene: TRBJ2-7
CDR3nt: TGTGCCAGCAGCCCGACAGGGGTTCTCTACGAGCAGTACTTC
CDR3aa: CASSPTGVLYEQYF

v_gene: TRBV28
abundance: -
d_gene: TRBD2
j_gene: TRBJ2-7
CDR3nt: TGTGCCAGCAGTCAGCTAGCGGGAGGGCTAGGGTACTTC
CDR3aa: CASSQLAGGLGYF

v_gene: TRBV15
abundance: many
d_gene: -
j_gene: TRBJ1-5
CDR3nt: TGTGCCACCAGCAGCAACAAGCAGCCCCAGCATTTT
CDR3aa: CATSSNKQPQHF

v_gene: TRBV28
abundance: many
d_gene: TRBD2
j_gene: TRBJ2-7
CDR3nt: TGTGCCAGCAGTTTTTGGCGGGAGGGTTACGAGCAGTACTTC
CDR3aa: CASSFWREGYEQYF